This TCR beta chain originates from a study of T-cell reconstitution after alpha-beta-depleted transplantation in children. As it was prepared, the TCRbeta library received unique molecular identifiers. TCRdb reprocessed the PCR reads via MiXCR and lists one record per CDR3 protein. The repertoire holds roughly 100,000 distinct CDR3 sequences, around 7.8% seen once, with about 15% in the top ten. Findings of the study overall: One year post-transplant, T-cell counts and diversity were largely derived from T cells produced anew. By about two months after transplant, alpha-beta T cells reportedly arose from several hundred graft clones that had expanded. Surviving recipient T cells and thymic progenitors accounted for the high day-60 TCRbeta diversity observed in some patients.

A remark on this clonotype: The antigen is unknown.

Germline V gene data show CDR1 as DFQATT and CDR2 as SNEGSKA (reference sequence). This CDR3 is built from 15 residues. Trimming cost V 6 bases and J 1 base, with 17 bases left between them. The chain couples TRBV20-1 to TRBJ2-3, with D perhaps TRBD1 or TRBD2 (6 bases each). The TCR originated in a boy aged 2 to 10 with acute lymphoblastic leukemia, due to receive a stem cell transplant. The sequenced sample was PBMCs, obtained before TCRalphabeta/CD19-depleted stem cell transplant. The CDR3 region has the DNA TGCAGTGCCGACGTAGGGGGGTTACGCACAGATACGCAGTATTTT. It encodes CSADVGGLRTDTQYF.